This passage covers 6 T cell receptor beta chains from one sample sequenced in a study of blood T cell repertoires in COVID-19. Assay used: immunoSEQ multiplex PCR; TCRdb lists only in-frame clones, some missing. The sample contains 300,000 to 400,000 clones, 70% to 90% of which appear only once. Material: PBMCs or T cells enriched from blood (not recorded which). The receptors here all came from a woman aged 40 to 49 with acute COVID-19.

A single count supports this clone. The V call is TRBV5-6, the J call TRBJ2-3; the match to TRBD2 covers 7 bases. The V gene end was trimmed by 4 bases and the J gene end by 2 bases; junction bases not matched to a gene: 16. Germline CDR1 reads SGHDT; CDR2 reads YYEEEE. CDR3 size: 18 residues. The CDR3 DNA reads TGTGCCAGCAGCCCTCCCGATGGGGGAGGGCCTGTCACAGATACGCAGTATTTT. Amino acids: CASSPPDGGGPVTDTQYF. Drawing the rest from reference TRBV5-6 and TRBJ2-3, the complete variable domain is DAGVTQSPTHLIKTRGQQVTLRCSPKSGHDTVSWYQQALGQGPQFIFQYYEEEERQRGNFPDRFSGHQFPNYSSELNVNALLLGDSALYLCASSPPDGGGPVTDTQYFGPGTRLTVL.

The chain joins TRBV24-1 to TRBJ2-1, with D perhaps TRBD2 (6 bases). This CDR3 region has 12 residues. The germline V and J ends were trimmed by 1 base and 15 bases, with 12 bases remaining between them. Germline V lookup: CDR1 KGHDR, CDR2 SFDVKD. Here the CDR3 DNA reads TGTGCCACCAGTGATTTTAGCGGAGGGGCGTTCTTC. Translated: CATSDFSGGAFF.

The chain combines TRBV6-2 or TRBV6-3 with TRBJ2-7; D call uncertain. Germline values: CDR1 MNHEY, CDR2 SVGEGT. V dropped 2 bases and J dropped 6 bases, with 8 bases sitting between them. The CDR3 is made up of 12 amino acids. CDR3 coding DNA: TGTGCCAGCAGTTACCAGGTTAGCGAGCAGTACTTC. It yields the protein CASSYQVSEQYF.

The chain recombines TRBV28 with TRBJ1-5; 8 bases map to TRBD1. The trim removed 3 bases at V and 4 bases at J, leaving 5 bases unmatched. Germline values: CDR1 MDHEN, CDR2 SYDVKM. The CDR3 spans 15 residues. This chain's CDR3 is CASSLLDRDNQPQHF. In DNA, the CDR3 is TGTGCCAGCAGTTTGCTGGACAGGGATAATCAGCCCCAGCATTTT.

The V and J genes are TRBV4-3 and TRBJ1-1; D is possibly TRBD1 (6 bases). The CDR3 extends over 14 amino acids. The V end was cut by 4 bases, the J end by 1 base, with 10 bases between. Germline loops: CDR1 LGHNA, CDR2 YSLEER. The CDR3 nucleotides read TGCGCCAGCAGCCCGAGGACAGCGAACACTGAAGCTTTCTTT. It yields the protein CASSPRTANTEAFF.

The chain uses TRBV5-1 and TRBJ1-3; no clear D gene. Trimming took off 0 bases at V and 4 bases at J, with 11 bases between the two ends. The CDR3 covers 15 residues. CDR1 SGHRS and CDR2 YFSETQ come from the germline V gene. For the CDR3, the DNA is TGCGCCAGCAGCTTGGTCCCAGGCTCCGGAAACACCATATATTTT. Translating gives CASSLVPGSGNTIYF.